This T cell receptor beta chain was recorded in a study of CD8 T cells in ankylosing spondylitis. Study-level findings and limits: Clones linked to the disease showed a CD8+ phenotype. They occurred at relatively low frequencies in peripheral blood. A TCR beta motif of about eight highly homologous variants seemed to mark ankylosing spondylitis blood. A subset of motif variants has previously been described in the synovial fluid and blood of reactive arthritis.

The CDR3 runs 14 residues. CDR1 and CDR2 from the germline V gene are KGHSH and LQKENI. V was clipped by 2 bases and J by 7 bases; unmatched bases: 4. This clonotype was observed a few times. Its antigen is currently unknown. Quantitative 5'-RACE with molecular barcodes was used to make the TCR beta libraries. TCRdb passed the 5' RACE reads through MiXCR, listing each CDR3 protein once. The data show a few hundred thousand distinct CDR3 sequences, under 25% seen once. Sequenced: blood, either unsorted or a sorted T cell fraction (not recorded which). The clonotype was recovered from a male donor with ankylosing spondylitis. The gene calls are TRBV18 and TRBJ2-4, with TRBD2 matching 8 bases. CDR3 DNA sequence: TGTGCCAGCTCACCAACCCGGGAGGGCAACATTCAGTACTTC. Its translation: CASSPTREGNIQYF.